The clone carrying this T cell receptor (beta chain) was seen at least ten times. The sample is drawn from a study of CD8 T cells in ankylosing spondylitis. Via MiXCR, TCRdb re-called the 5' RACE reads, giving one row per CDR3 protein. Among over 100,000 distinct CDR3 sequences listed, approximately 10% were seen once. Trimming pared 4 bases from V and 2 bases from J, leaving 12 bases between. This CDR3 region has 14 residues. From germline, CDR1 is SNHLY and CDR2 FYNNEI. This rearrangement joins TRBV2 to TRBJ2-7; a weak D match, TRBD2 (5 bases). The clonotype was recovered from a female donor with ankylosing spondylitis or in good health (not recorded which). Source material: blood, either unsorted or a sorted T cell fraction (not recorded which). The CDR3 DNA is TGTGCCAGCAGTGGAGGGTACGCGCCCTACGAGCAGTACTTC. Amino acid sequence: CASSGGYAPYEQYF.